This T cell receptor (beta chain) was recorded in a study of T cell repertoires in cytomegalovirus infection. Turning to the study itself: CMV infection and matching HLA type were both indicated by public TCR beta signatures. General observations from the study: CMV-specific TCR beta clonotypes restricted by HLA-C dominated the ex vivo response.

TCRdb called the reads again in MiXCR, with one record for every CDR3 protein. In the table there are about 140,000 distinct CDR3 sequences, 6.5% of which are singletons. This clonotype showed up many times. Its antigen is still unknown. The trim removed 4 bases at V and 3 bases at J, leaving 10 bases unmatched. The CDR3 loop spans 16 amino acids. The germline CDR1 and CDR2 sequences are SGHRS and YFSETQ. Specimen: PBMCs. The source is a human donor in good health (CMV status not recorded). Some clones in this sample may be carry-over from other donors' samples. The V call is TRBV5-1, the J call TRBJ2-1; 7 bases fit TRBD1. CDR3 sequence reads: CASSQTPGQIYNEQFF. CDR3 bases: TGCGCCAGCAGCCAAACACCGGGACAGATCTACAATGAGCAGTTCTTC. Full variable domain (remainder filled in from reference TRBV5-1 and TRBJ2-1): KAGVTQTPRYLIKTRGQQVTLSCSPISGHRSVSWYQQTPGQGLQFLFEYFSETQRNKGNFPGRFSGRQFSNSRSEMNVSTLELGDSALYLCASSQTPGQIYNEQFFGPGTRLTVL.